The TCR beta chain under discussion was sequenced for a study of response to subunit inactivated influenza vaccine. Regarding the study as a whole: Only a handful of new T cells, the authors suggested, are recruited with each seasonal influenza vaccination.

The CDR3 has 13 residues. Deletions cut 8 bases from V and 1 base from J, with 13 bases between. Germline CDR1 and CDR2: DFQATT and SNEGSKA (reference sequence). Using its own MiXCR run on the RT-PCR reads, TCRdb lists one record per CDR3 protein. This sample has fewer than 600,000 distinct CDR3 sequences, with 6.5% to 8% found just once. On this clonotype itself: The antigen is not known.

The sequencing here drew on PBMCs from blood, taken around 25 months after vaccination. This receptor was taken from a man aged 50-75 years who received an inactivated influenza vaccine. This sequence joins TRBV20-1 and TRBJ2-3; D not certain. The CDR3 loop is CSSTYHGTDTQYF. The CDR3 nucleotides are TGCAGTTCCACATACCATGGCACAGATACGCAGTATTTT.